Below, 2 T cell receptor beta chains from the same sample are listed, as sequenced in a study of cytomegalovirus exposure and HLA in healthy donors. Primers for the PCR totalled 60 Vbeta and 13 Jbeta. Sequencing used immunoSEQ multiplex PCR; TCRdb keeps in-frame clones, though not all of them. This table holds around 130,000 clones, under 85% found once. Material: PBMCs. The receptors originated from a man between 18 and 29 years old in good health and CMV-seropositive.

This clone has a handful of counts. This sequence joins TRBV5-1 and TRBJ2-1, with D possibly matching TRBD2 (5 bases). This CDR3 has 16 amino acids. Trimming took 0 bases from V and 0 from J, leaving 10 bases between them. Germline V gene data show CDR1 as SGHRS and CDR2 as YFSETQ. The CDR3 DNA follows: TGCGCCAGCAGCTTGGGCGGGTCGAGCTCCTACAATGAGCAGTTCTTC. It codes for CASSLGGSSSYNEQFF.

This chain connects TRBV11-2 to TRBJ1-2; TRBD1 aligns across 8 bases. J lost 3 bases, V lost 5 bases, and 5 bases had no gene match. The germline V gene has CDR1 SGHAT and CDR2 FQNNGV. This CDR3 is built from 14 residues. The CDR3 coding sequence is TGTGCCAGCAGCCTCGGACAGGGCTACTATGGCTACACCTTC. Encoded protein: CASSLGQGYYGYTF.